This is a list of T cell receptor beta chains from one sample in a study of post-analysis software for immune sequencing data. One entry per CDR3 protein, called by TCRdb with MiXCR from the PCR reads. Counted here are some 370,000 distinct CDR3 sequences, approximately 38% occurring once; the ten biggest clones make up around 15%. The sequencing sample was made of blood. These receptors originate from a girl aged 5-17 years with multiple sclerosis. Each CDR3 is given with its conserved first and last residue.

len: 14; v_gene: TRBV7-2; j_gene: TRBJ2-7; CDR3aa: CASSLVGPIFEQYF
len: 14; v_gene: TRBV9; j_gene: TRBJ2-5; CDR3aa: CASSVAEPSETQYF
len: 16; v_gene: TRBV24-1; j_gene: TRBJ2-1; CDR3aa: CATSDPGGPNYNEQFF
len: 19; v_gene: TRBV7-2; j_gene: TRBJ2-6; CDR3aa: CASSFPGGGAHSGANVLTF
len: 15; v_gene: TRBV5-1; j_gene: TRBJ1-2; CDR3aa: CASSPGDSETYGYTF
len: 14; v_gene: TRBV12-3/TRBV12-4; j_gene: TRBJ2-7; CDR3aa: CASRASSGGGEQYF
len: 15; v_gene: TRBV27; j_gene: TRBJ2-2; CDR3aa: CASTLGRGYTGELFF
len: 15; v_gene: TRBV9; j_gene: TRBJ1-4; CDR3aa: CASSPEGGTNEKLFF
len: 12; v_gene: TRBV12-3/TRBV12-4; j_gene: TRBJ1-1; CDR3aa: CASSWGDTEAFF
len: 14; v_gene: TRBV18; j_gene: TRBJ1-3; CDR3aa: CASSPGYNGNTIYF
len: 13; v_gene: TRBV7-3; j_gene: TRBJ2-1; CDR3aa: CASSLMQSGEQFF
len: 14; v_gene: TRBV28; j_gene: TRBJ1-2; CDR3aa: CATTSGTTDYGYTF
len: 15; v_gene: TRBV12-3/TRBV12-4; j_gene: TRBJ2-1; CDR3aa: CASISAGAPYNEQFF
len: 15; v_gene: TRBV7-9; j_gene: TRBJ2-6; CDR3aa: CASSRQGSGANVLTF
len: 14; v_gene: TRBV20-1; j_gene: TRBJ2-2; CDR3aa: CSASRGHNTGELFF
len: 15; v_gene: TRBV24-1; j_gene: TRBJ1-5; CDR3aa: CATLPTGTENQPQHF
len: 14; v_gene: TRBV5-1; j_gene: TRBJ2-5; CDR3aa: CASSLAREKETQYF
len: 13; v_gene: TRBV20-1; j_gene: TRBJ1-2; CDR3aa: CSAEVKSEYGYTF
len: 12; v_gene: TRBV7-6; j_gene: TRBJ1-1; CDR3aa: CASSHENTEAFF
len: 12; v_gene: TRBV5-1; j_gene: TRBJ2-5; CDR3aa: CASSLAWETQYF
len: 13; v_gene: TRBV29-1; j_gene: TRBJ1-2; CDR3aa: CSVVGSARYGYTF
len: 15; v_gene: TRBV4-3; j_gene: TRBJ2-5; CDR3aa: CASSQDWSSYVTQYF
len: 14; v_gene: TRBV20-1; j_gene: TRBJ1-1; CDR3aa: CSARREGMNTEAFF
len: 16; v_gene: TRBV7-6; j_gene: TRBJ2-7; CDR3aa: CASSLSSRSHSYERYF
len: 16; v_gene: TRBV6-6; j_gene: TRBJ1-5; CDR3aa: CASSYSYGQGNQPQHF
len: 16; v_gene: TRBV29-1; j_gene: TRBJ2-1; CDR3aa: CSVDAPGLSLSDEQFF
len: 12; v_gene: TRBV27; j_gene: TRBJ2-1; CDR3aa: CASGQAYNEQFF
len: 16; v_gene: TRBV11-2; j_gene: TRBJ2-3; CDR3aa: CASSLRTSGFTDTLYF
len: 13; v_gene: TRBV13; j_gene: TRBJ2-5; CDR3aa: CASSRYNQETQYF
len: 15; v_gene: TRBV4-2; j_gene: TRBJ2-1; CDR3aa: CASNADREKHNEQFF
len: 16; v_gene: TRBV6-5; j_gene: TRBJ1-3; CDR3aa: CASTVRGGISGNTIYF
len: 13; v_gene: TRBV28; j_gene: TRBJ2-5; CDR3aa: CASSAQRGETQYF
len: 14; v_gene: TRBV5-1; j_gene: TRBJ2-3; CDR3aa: CASSLGEGRDTQYF
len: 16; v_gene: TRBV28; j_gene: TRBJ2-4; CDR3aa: CATSTSGVKAKNIQYF
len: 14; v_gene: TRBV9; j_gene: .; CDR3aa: CASSVDGGDYEQYF
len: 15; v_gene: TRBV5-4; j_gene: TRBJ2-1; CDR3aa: CASSNSGGNYNEQFF
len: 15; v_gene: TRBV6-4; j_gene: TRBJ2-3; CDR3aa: CASSETGAPADTQYF
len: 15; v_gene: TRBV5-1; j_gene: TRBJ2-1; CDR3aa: CASSLLGPGDNEQFF
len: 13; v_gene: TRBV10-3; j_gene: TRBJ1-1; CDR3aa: CAISSLEGTEAFF
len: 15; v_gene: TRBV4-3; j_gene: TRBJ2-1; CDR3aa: CASSQDGGQINEQFF
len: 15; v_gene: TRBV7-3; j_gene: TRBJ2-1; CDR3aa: CASSPLAGGPHEQFF
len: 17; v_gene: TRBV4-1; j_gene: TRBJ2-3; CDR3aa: CASSQDRNRGDTDTQYF
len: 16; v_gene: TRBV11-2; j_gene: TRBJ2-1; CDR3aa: CASSLGGWLLGGEQFF
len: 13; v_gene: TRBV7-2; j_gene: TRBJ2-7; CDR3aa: CASSLDRGWEQYF
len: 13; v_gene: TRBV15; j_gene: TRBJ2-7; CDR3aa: CATSRRATHEQYF
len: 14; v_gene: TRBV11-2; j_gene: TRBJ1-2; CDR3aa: CASSLVGRTYGYTF
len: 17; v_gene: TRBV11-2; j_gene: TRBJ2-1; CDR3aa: CASSLDGQRFSYNEQFF
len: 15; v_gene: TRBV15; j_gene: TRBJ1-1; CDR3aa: CATSRVGRTNTEAFF
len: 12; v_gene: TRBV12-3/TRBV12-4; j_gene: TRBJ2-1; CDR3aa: CASSFAGNEQFF
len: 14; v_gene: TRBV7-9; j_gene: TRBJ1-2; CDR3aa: CASSFMGRDYGYTF
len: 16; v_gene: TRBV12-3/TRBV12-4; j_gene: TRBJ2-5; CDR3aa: CASSLSIGRGQETQYF
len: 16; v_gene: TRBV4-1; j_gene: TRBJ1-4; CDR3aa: CASSQSTVQTNEKLFF